Reported below is one T cell receptor (beta chain). The table came from immunoSEQ multiplex PCR; TCRdb's copy has only in-frame clones and leaves some out. The sample holds about 2 million clones, over 85% seen once. Germline CDR1 PRHDT, CDR2 FYEKMQ (reference sequence). The ends were cut back, 2 bases at V and 4 bases at J, with 11 bases in the middle. This CDR3 is 14 amino acids long. This entry comes from a study of shared clonotypes between healthy human individuals. Terminally differentiated effector memory CD45RA+ cells were excluded by CCR7 positive selection of CD45RO-negative cells. The chain carries TRBV13 and TRBJ1-2, with D tentatively TRBD1 (5 bases). The sample consisted of naive CD8+ T cells sorted from blood. This clonotype was sampled from a man aged 18 to 35 in good health. The CDR3 protein is CASSLSNGAYGYTF. The DNA of the CDR3 is TGTGCCAGCAGCTTAAGTAACGGGGCCTATGGCTACACCTTC.